The 9 T cell receptor beta chains listed next were all sequenced from one sample in a study of identifying expanded T cells in peripheral blood. Sequenced by immunoSEQ multiplex PCR; TCRdb stores in-frame clones only, minus some. The sample consists of 100,000 or so clones, 75% to 90% of them appearing once. The source material was blood. The origin of the receptors is a person aged 18 to 75 in good health.

V gene TRBV18 combines with J gene TRBJ1-5; 9 nucleotides match TRBD1. The junction had 4 bases not matched to a gene; V was cut back by 3 bases and J by 4 bases. This CDR3 has 15 residues. CDR1 and CDR2 from the germline V gene are KGHSH and LQKENI. The CDR3 protein is CASSPRQGDNQPQHF. Here the CDR3 DNA reads TGTGCCAGCTCACCGAGACAGGGGGATAATCAGCCCCAGCATTTT.

This clone was counted a single time. V gene TRBV29-1 combines with J gene TRBJ1-2, with D possibly being TRBD1 (5 bases). CDR3 size: 13 residues. The V gene's germline CDR1 is SQVTM and CDR2 ANQGSEA. V lost 7 bases and J 6 bases, leaving 18 bases between the germline ends. For the CDR3, the DNA is TGCAGCGCTTTCCCCGGGGGGTGGAATGGCTACACCTTC. It codes for CSAFPGGWNGYTF. The variable domain in full, with the rest retrieved from reference TRBV29-1 and TRBJ1-2, is SAVISQKPSRDICQRGTSLTIQCQVDSQVTMMFWYRQQPGQSLTLIATANQGSEATYESGFVIDKFPISRPNLTFSTLTVSNMSPEDSSIYLCSAFPGGWNGYTFGSGTRLTVV.

V usage is TRBV19 and J usage is TRBJ1-2; 8 nucleotides align to TRBD1. CDR3 length equals 15 residues. From germline, CDR1 is LNHDA and CDR2 SQIVND (reference sequence). The V segment lost 3 bases and the J segment 2 bases; nucleotides outside the gene matches: 5. The CDR3 coding sequence is TGTGCCAGTAGTATTGGACAGGGAGTGAACTATGGCTACACCTTC. Translation: CASSIGQGVNYGYTF.

The J gene is TRBJ2-7, the V gene TRBV27, with D possibly TRBD2 on 6 matching bases. The germline V gene has CDR1 MNHEY and CDR2 SMNVEV (reference sequence). This CDR3 spans 13 amino acids. Deletions cut 3 bases from V and 3 bases from J, with 9 bases between. The CDR3 bases are TGTGCCAGCAGTTTGGGAGGTTACTACGAGCAGTACTTC. Its protein product is CASSLGGYYEQYF.

This sequence joins TRBV5-1 and TRBJ1-1, with no clear D. The V gene lost 4 bases and the J gene lost 4 bases, with 17 bases spanning the gap. Germline V gene lookup returns CDR1 SGHRS and CDR2 YFSETQ. The CDR3 covers 15 residues. The CDR3 DNA follows: TGCGCCAGCAGCAAAGAAATGGACGGGATCACTGAAGCTTTCTTT. Translation gives CASSKEMDGITEAFF.

The chain couples TRBV7-9 to TRBJ1-3; D unresolved. The CDR3 loop spans 18 amino acids. Germline V gene sequence: CDR1 SEHNR, CDR2 FQNEAQ (reference sequence). Trimming pared 3 bases from V and 1 base from J, leaving 19 bases between. The CDR3 spells CASSFVGGGKWSGNTIYF. CDR3 DNA: TGTGCCAGCAGCTTTGTAGGTGGAGGGAAATGGTCTGGAAACACCATATATTTT.

This chain links TRBV4-3 with TRBJ1-2; no clear D. This CDR3 has 15 residues. Trimming cost V 1 base and J 2 bases, with 11 bases left between them. Germline lookup yields CDR1 LGHNA and CDR2 YSLEER. The CDR3 DNA is TGCGCCAGCAGCCAAGGACGGGGATTCAACTATGGCTACACCTTC. Residues: CASSQGRGFNYGYTF.

The gene calls are TRBV21-1 and TRBJ1-4. TRBV21-1 is marked as a pseudogene. CDR3 length equals 16 residues. CDR3 nucleotides: TGTGCCAGCAACCCATTTGGGGGGGGGTATGGTGAAAAACTGTTTTTT. Encoded protein: CASNPFGGGYGEKLFF.

The V gene is TRBV7-2, the J gene TRBJ2-1, with D maybe TRBD1 (5 bases). Trimming removed 2 bases at V and 0 bases at J, with 8 bases between. CDR3 length: 15 residues. CDR1 is SGHTA, CDR2 FQGNSA, per germline. The CDR3 DNA is TGTGCCAGCAGCTTAAGTAGGGGCTCCTACAATGAGCAGTTCTTC. Protein: CASSLSRGSYNEQFF.